This T cell receptor (beta chain) appears in the sequencing data of a study of PD-L1 blockade in urothelial cancer. Study-level information: Atezolizumab, begun by patients in the mid-2010s, was given at 1,200 mg intravenously every 3 weeks. A median of approximately 150,000 T cells was found in the blood samples. Male sex and bladder-origin urothelial cancer were recorded for about 90% of the roughly 29 patients.

Clones were sequenced by immunoSEQ multiplex PCR, and TCRdb holds only the in-frame ones, with some missing. Of some 120,000 clones listed, roughly 84% are singletons. Documented time point: pretreatment peripheral blood. The germline gives CDR1 LNHDA, CDR2 SQIVND (reference sequence). The CDR3 totals 16 residues. V was clipped by 5 bases and J by 5 bases, with 19 bases between them. Sample: PBMCs, taken around atezolizumab (anti-PD-L1) treatment. The genes are TRBV19 and TRBJ2-1, with a weak D call TRBD2 (6 bases). The receptor was derived from a man aged 45 to 65 with urothelial cancer. The CDR3 DNA follows: TGTGCCAGTAGTTCCCGTGAGGCGGGACGGCACAATGAGCAGTTCTTC. As protein: CASSSREAGRHNEQFF.